The 21 T cell receptor beta chains below were found in one sample sequenced in a study of cytomegalovirus exposure and HLA in healthy donors. A multiplex PCR was run with 60 Vbeta primers and 13 Jbeta primers. Libraries were prepared by immunoSEQ multiplex PCR; TCRdb keeps only in-frame clonotypes and omits some of them. The sample has some 150,000 clones; about 79% are singletons. Input material: PBMCs. Every receptor here comes from a female donor in good health and CMV-seropositive.

The chain carries TRBV11-2 and TRBJ2-7; D may be TRBD1 (6 bases). The germline gives CDR1 SGHAT, CDR2 FQNNGV. Trimming took 4 bases from V and 9 from J, leaving 16 bases between them. The CDR3 has 13 residues. CDR3 coding DNA: TGTGCCAGCAGCTCCACCTTACAGGGCGGGCAGTACTTC. Translation gives CASSSTLQGGQYF.

V usage is TRBV6-1 and J usage is TRBJ2-7, with a tentative D call TRBD1 (6 bases). This CDR3 spans 15 amino acids. CDR1 is MNHNS and CDR2 is SASEGT in the germline V gene. V was cut by 6 bases and J by 2 bases, with 17 bases left in between. The CDR3 here is CASRKSRGETYEQYF. DNA of the CDR3: TGTGCCAGCAGAAAGTCCAGGGGCGAAACCTACGAGCAGTACTTC.

The V and J genes are TRBV11-2 and TRBJ2-2, with 7 bases lining up with TRBD1. Trimming at V came to 7 bases and at J to 8 bases, leaving 4 bases not matched to a gene. Germline-derived CDR1 and CDR2 are SGHAT and FQNNGV. The length of the CDR3 is 12 residues. CDR3 coding DNA: TGTGCCAGCAACGACAGGGTTGGGGAGCTGTTTTTT. As protein: CASNDRVGELFF.

V gene TRBV7-9 combines with J gene TRBJ1-6; 9 bases are shared with TRBD1. The V gene's germline CDR1 is SEHNR and CDR2 FQNEAQ (reference sequence). Germline trimming cut 5 bases from V and 8 bases from J; bases unmatched to any gene: 7. CDR3 length equals 15 residues. The CDR3: CASSAYRDRDSPLHF. Written as DNA, the CDR3 is TGTGCCAGCAGCGCGTACCGGGACAGGGATTCACCCCTCCACTTT.

The rearrangement joins TRBV6-4 to TRBJ2-2, with D possibly matching TRBD2 (5 bases). V lost 0 bases, J lost 6 bases, and 8 bases lay in between. The CDR3 extends over 14 amino acids. Germline loops: CDR1 MRHNA, CDR2 SNTAGT. The CDR3 DNA reads as TGTGCCAGCAGTGACTCGGCGGGTGCCGGGGAGCTGTTTTTT. Its protein is CASSDSAGAGELFF.

V and J are TRBV28 and TRBJ2-2, with a possible D match to TRBD1 (5 bases). Germline V lookup: CDR1 MDHEN, CDR2 SYDVKM. V was pared by 2 bases and J by 2 bases, with 9 bases between. This CDR3 comprises 15 residues. The CDR3 region has the DNA TGTGCCAGCAGTTTAACGACAGCCAACACCGGGGAGCTGTTTTTT. Translated: CASSLTTANTGELFF.

The chain links TRBV7-9 to TRBJ2-4; 8 positions agree with TRBD1. The CDR3 runs 15 residues. V was pared by 6 bases and J by 8 bases, with 12 bases of the junction left unmatched. Germline CDR1 SEHNR, CDR2 FQNEAQ (reference sequence). CDR3 loop: CASRSDRVDRDIQYF. CDR3 coding DNA: TGTGCCAGCAGATCGGACAGGGTGGATAGAGACATTCAGTACTTC. The complete variable domain, with remaining parts taken from reference TRBV7-9 and TRBJ2-4, reads DTGVSQNPRHKITKRGQNVTFRCDPISEHNRLYWYRQTLGQGPEFLTYFQNEAQLEKSRLLSDRFSAERPKGSFSTLEIQRTEQGDSAMYLCASRSDRVDRDIQYFGAGTRLSVL.

This chain links TRBV27 with TRBJ1-5; D perhaps matches TRBD1 (5 bases). There are 15 residues in the CDR3. Germline CDR1 is MNHEY and CDR2 is SMNVEV (reference sequence). V was trimmed by 6 bases and J by 0 bases, leaving 12 bases between them. CDR3 in DNA: TGTGCCAGCAGGCGCACAGGAGATAGCAATCAGCCCCAGCATTTT. Protein product: CASRRTGDSNQPQHF.

The chain joins TRBV10-3 to TRBJ1-5, with D perhaps TRBD1 (5 bases). Germline assignment: CDR1 ENHRY and CDR2 SYGVKD. V was trimmed by 0 bases and J by 6 bases, leaving 9 bases between them. CDR3 length equals 14 residues. The CDR3 sequence is CAISESGGGQPQHF. In nucleotides, the CDR3 is TGTGCCATCAGTGAGTCGGGGGGGGGTCAGCCCCAGCATTTT.

This clone was seen only a few times. The V and J genes are TRBV7-8 and TRBJ2-1, with 9 bases aligning to TRBD2. The germline V gene has CDR1 SGHVS and CDR2 FQNEAQ. V lost 4 bases and J lost 3; bases outside the gene matches: 7. The CDR3 is made up of 16 amino acids. This CDR3 reads CASSSRGSGGYNEQFF. The CDR3 DNA reads TGTGCCAGCAGCTCGAGGGGTAGCGGGGGCTACAATGAGCAGTTCTTC.

The table lists this clone with a few counts. This rearrangement joins TRBV10-2 to TRBJ2-7, with 11 bases aligning to TRBD2. CDR3 size: 17 residues. Germline trimming cut 3 bases from V and 4 bases from J; bases unmatched to any gene: 11. The germline gives CDR1 WSHSY, CDR2 SAAADI. This chain's CDR3 is CASSDYVTSGNGYEQYF. The CDR3 coding sequence is TGCGCCAGCAGTGACTATGTGACTAGCGGGAACGGTTACGAGCAGTACTTC.

This clone has only one observation. The chain links TRBV5-1 to TRBJ2-5, with 11 bases identical to TRBD2. The length of the CDR3 is 19 residues. Germline lookup yields CDR1 SGHRS and CDR2 YFSETQ. The junction had 17 bases not matched to a gene; V was cut back by 3 bases and J by 4 bases. The CDR3 loop reads CASSSLRGLAGGNVETQYF. The DNA for the CDR3 is TGCGCCAGCAGCTCCCTTCGGGGGCTAGCGGGAGGTAATGTAGAGACCCAGTACTTC.

The chain couples TRBV25-1 to TRBJ2-5; D possibly corresponds to TRBD1 (6 bases). In germline, CDR1 is MGHDK, CDR2 SYGVNS. The CDR3 consists of 16 residues. The V and J ends lost 1 base and 2 bases respectively, with 14 bases between them. The CDR3 spells CASSELGARGQETQYF. In nucleotides, the CDR3 is TGTGCCAGCAGTGAATTGGGGGCCCGGGGTCAAGAGACCCAGTACTTC.

V gene TRBV19 combines with J gene TRBJ2-7, with no clear D. The CDR3 consists of 13 residues. Germline CDR1 is LNHDA and CDR2 is SQIVND (reference sequence). V lost 6 bases and J 7 bases, leaving 16 bases between the germline ends. The DNA of the CDR3 is TGTGCCAGTAGCCTGGGCCCTACGCTGGAGCAGTACTTC. As protein: CASSLGPTLEQYF. Full variable domain (rest looked up from reference TRBV19 and TRBJ2-7): DGGITQSPKYLFRKEGQNVTLSCEQNLNHDAMYWYRQDPGQGLRLIYYSQIVNDFQKGDIAEGYSVSREKKESFPLTVTSAQKNPTAFYLCASSLGPTLEQYFGPGTRLTVT.

This chain connects TRBV5-1 to TRBJ2-3, with a tentative D call TRBD1 (5 bases). V lost 2 bases and J lost 5, with 12 bases in between. The CDR3 sequence is 14 residues long. Germline V gene data show CDR1 as SGHRS and CDR2 as YFSETQ. The CDR3 reads CASSFVGQGDTQYF. The CDR3 DNA reads as TGCGCCAGCAGCTTCGTCGGGCAGGGAGATACGCAGTATTTT.

The chain joins TRBV18 to TRBJ2-7; 8 nucleotides line up with TRBD2. Germline-derived CDR1 and CDR2 are KGHSH and LQKENI. The CDR3 extends over 15 amino acids. The junction had 3 bases not matched to a gene; V was cut back by 2 bases and J by 0 bases. CDR3 sequence (DNA): TGTGCCAGCTCACCAGTCGGGAGGGCCTCCTACGAGCAGTACTTC. Its protein product is CASSPVGRASYEQYF.

This clone was counted once. The chain joins TRBV5-6 to TRBJ2-3; a possible D gene is TRBD2 (6 bases). The CDR3 loop spans 14 amino acids. V was clipped by 0 bases and J by 6 bases, with 11 bases between them. Germline CDR1 reads SGHDT; CDR2 reads YYEEEE. In DNA form, the CDR3 reads TGTGCCAGCAGCTTGGTATCCGCGGGGGATACGCAGTATTTT. It is translated as CASSLVSAGDTQYF.

This clone was detected only a few times. The gene calls are TRBV6-1 and TRBJ2-1; D gene uncertain. CDR3 size: 12 residues. The V end lost 1 base, the J end lost 9 bases, and 7 bases lay between the germline ends. CDR1 and CDR2 from the germline V gene are MNHNS and SASEGT. The CDR3 sequence: CASSEVASEQFF. CDR3 coding DNA: TGTGCCAGCAGTGAAGTGGCCAGTGAGCAGTTCTTC.

The chain carries TRBV9 and TRBJ1-1; TRBD1 is a possible D gene (5 bases). Trimming pared 6 bases from V and 3 bases from J, leaving 15 bases between. The CDR3 length is 14 residues. Germline CDR1 is SGDLS and CDR2 is YYNGEE. This CDR3 is CASKRGGEDTEAFF. CDR3 DNA sequence: TGTGCCAGCAAGAGGGGCGGGGAGGACACTGAAGCTTTCTTT.

This clone was seen a few times. The chain joins TRBV6-8 to TRBJ1-4, with D hard to call. This CDR3 contains 17 residues. Germline V gene sequence: CDR1 MNHGY, CDR2 SAAAGT. The V and J ends lost 9 bases and 0 bases respectively, with 20 bases between them. CDR3 region: CASAEESAGTTNEKLFF. Written as DNA, the CDR3 is TGTGCCAGTGCCGAAGAGTCAGCGGGCACAACTAATGAAAAACTGTTTTTT.

This clone showed up just a few times. The chain recombines TRBV6-5 with TRBJ1-3, with 9 nucleotides matching TRBD1. With 10 bases clipped from V and 1 base from J, the junction kept 5 bases outside the gene matches. Germline loops: CDR1 MNHEY, CDR2 SVGAGI. The CDR3 sequence is 14 residues long. CDR3: CATRDRASGNTIYF. The CDR3 DNA reads as TGTGCCACGAGGGACAGGGCTTCTGGAAACACCATATATTTT.